The 26 T cell receptor beta chains below were found in one sample sequenced in a study of blood T cell repertoires in COVID-19. Only in-frame clones appear in the TCRdb table, and some are missing; sequencing was by immunoSEQ multiplex PCR. This repertoire shows approximately 300,000 clones, under 85% found once; its top ten account for roughly 0.87%. The specimen was peripheral blood. These receptors were taken from a human donor with COVID-19, enrolled during active disease. The donor label of this sample is uncertain.

V and J are TRBV6-1 and TRBJ1-1; 7 nucleotides match TRBD1. The junction had 1 base not matched to a gene; V was cut back by 2 bases and J by 1 base. The germline V gene encodes CDR1 MNHNS and CDR2 SASEGT. The CDR3 has 14 amino acids. The CDR3 DNA reads TGTGCCAGCAGTGAACAGGGGGAGAACACTGAAGCTTTCTTT. It encodes CASSEQGENTEAFF.

The V call is TRBV28, the J call TRBJ1-2; D might be TRBD1 (5 bases). In germline, CDR1 is MDHEN, CDR2 SYDVKM. The CDR3 is 14 residues long. Trimming shortened V by 0 bases and J by 4 bases, and 9 bases separated the two germline ends. The CDR3 is CASSLWRDGYGYTF. The DNA for the CDR3 is TGTGCCAGCAGTTTATGGCGGGACGGCTATGGCTACACCTTC.

The chain has TRBV9 and TRBJ2-5; TRBD2 agrees at 13 bases. Germline V gene lookup returns CDR1 SGDLS and CDR2 YYNGEE. The V gene end was trimmed by 3 bases and the J gene end by 5 bases; junction bases not matched to a gene: 7. The CDR3 length is 16 residues. CDR3 sequence (DNA): TGTGCCAGCAGCGCCGGACTAGCGGGAGATGTTGAGACCCAGTACTTC. Translated, it gives CASSAGLAGDVETQYF. Full variable domain (remainder filled in from reference TRBV9 and TRBJ2-5): DSGVTQTPKHLITATGQRVTLRCSPRSGDLSVYWYQQSLDQGLQFLIQYYNGEERAKGNILERFSAQQFPDLHSELNLSSLELGDSALYFCASSAGLAGDVETQYFGPGTRLLVL.

The rearrangement uses TRBV28 and TRBJ1-1; 7 bases match TRBD1. From germline, CDR1 is MDHEN and CDR2 SYDVKM. Trimming at V came to 2 bases and at J to 3 bases, leaving 6 bases not matched to a gene. The CDR3 consists of 15 residues. The CDR3 coding sequence is TGTGCCAGCAGTTTAACAGGGGATCTGGACACTGAAGCTTTCTTT. It is translated as CASSLTGDLDTEAFF.

The chain couples TRBV6-6 to TRBJ2-3; 8 bases fit TRBD2. The trim removed 2 bases at V and 7 bases at J, leaving 8 bases unmatched. The length of the CDR3 is 15 residues. Germline assignment: CDR1 MNHNY and CDR2 SVGAGI (reference sequence). Written as DNA, the CDR3 is TGTGCCAGCAGTTACCCGGGACTAGAAAGGTATACGCAGTATTTT. This codes for CASSYPGLERYTQYF.

The chain employs TRBV18 and TRBJ2-5; TRBD1 agrees at 7 bases. Per the germline V gene, CDR1 is KGHSH and CDR2 is LQKENI. This CDR3 has 15 amino acids. Germline trimming cut 6 bases from V and 0 bases from J; bases unmatched to any gene: 7. The CDR3 DNA sequence: TGTGCCAGCTCGTCCGGGACAGCCGACCAAGAGACCCAGTACTTC. Encoded protein: CASSSGTADQETQYF.

A word on this clone: In the same sample, other DNA sequences code for this CDR3. Written as DNA, the CDR3 is TGTGCCAGCAGTCGACAGGGGGCGAGGGGCTACACCTTC. It translates to CASSRQGARGYTF. The gene calls are TRBV6-5 and TRBJ1-2; 10 bases are a match to TRBD1. J gave up 8 bases and V 5 bases, and 5 bases lay outside the gene matches. CDR1 MNHEY and CDR2 SVGAGI come from the germline V gene. The CDR3 has 13 amino acids.

This chain's CDR3 is CASSPPNSFYGYTF. The CDR3 bases are TGTGCCAGCAGTCCCCCAAACAGCTTTTATGGCTACACCTTC. V is TRBV28 and J is TRBJ1-2; unclear D gene. CDR1 and CDR2 from the germline V gene are MDHEN and SYDVKM. The CDR3 runs 14 residues. Trimming cost V 5 bases and J 5 bases, with 15 bases left between them.

The rearrangement joins TRBV6-2 or TRBV6-3 to TRBJ1-5; 9 bases line up with TRBD1. Germline V lookup: CDR1 MNHEY, CDR2 SVGEGT. The V gene end was trimmed by 4 bases and the J gene end by 5 bases; junction bases not matched to a gene: 3. This CDR3 comprises 14 residues. The CDR3 DNA is TGTGCCAGCAGTTGGGGGACAGGGTATCAGCCCCAGCATTTT. Protein product: CASSWGTGYQPQHF.

The chain joins TRBV10-3 to TRBJ2-1; 7 nucleotides align to TRBD2. V gave up 2 bases and J gave up 0 bases; unmatched junction bases: 4. This CDR3 is built from 16 residues. Per germline, CDR1 ENHRY and CDR2 SYGVKD. The chain's CDR3 is CAISEEGGSSYNEQFF. DNA for the CDR3: TGTGCCATCAGTGAGGAGGGCGGGAGCTCCTACAATGAGCAGTTCTTC.

This clone was seen a few times. The gene calls are TRBV6-5 and TRBJ2-2; the match to TRBD1 covers 7 bases. This CDR3 spans 15 amino acids. V lost 6 bases and J lost 1; bases outside the gene matches: 5. Germline assignment: CDR1 MNHEY and CDR2 SVGAGI. CDR3 bases: TGTGCCAGCAGGAGTTGGACAGGGAACACCGGGGAGCTGTTTTTT. This encodes CASRSWTGNTGELFF.

The chain uses TRBV2 and TRBJ1-6; 7 nucleotides agree with TRBD1. J lost 7 bases, V lost 4 bases, and 4 bases had no gene match. From germline, CDR1 is SNHLY and CDR2 FYNNEI. The CDR3 loop spans 14 amino acids. The CDR3 DNA reads TGTGCCAGCAGTGGTCCACAGGGGAATTCACCCCTCCACTTT. This codes for CASSGPQGNSPLHF.

J is TRBJ1-1 and V is TRBV11-2; D gene ambiguous. This CDR3 is built from 13 residues. V was cut by 1 base and J by 3 bases, with 6 bases left in between. Germline-derived CDR1 and CDR2 are SGHAT and FQNNGV. The CDR3 nucleotides are TGTGCCAGCAGCTTAGGCGGGGACACTGAAGCTTTCTTT. This encodes CASSLGGDTEAFF.

This clone was seen more than once but under ten times. The V call is TRBV9, the J call TRBJ2-7; unclear D gene. Trimming stripped 0 bases from V and 4 bases from J, with 8 bases between. The CDR3 runs 13 residues. The germline V gene encodes CDR1 SGDLS and CDR2 YYNGEE. The CDR3 DNA is TGTGCCAGCAGCGTAGACTCTGATTACGAGCAGTACTTC. It codes for CASSVDSDYEQYF.

There are a few counts of this clone. The chain recombines TRBV28 with TRBJ1-4; 8 nucleotides agree with TRBD1. In germline, CDR1 is MDHEN, CDR2 SYDVKM. The CDR3 sequence is 12 residues long. J gave up 7 bases and V 7 bases, and 2 bases lay outside the gene matches. The CDR3: CASTRGPEKLFF. CDR3 DNA sequence: TGTGCCAGCACCAGGGGGCCTGAAAAACTGTTTTTT. The full variable domain, its missing parts supplied by reference TRBV28 and TRBJ1-4, is DVKVTQSSRYLVKRTGEKVFLECVQDMDHENMFWYRQDPGLGLRLIYFSYDVKMKEKGDIPEGYSVSREKKERFSLILESASTNQTSMYLCASTRGPEKLFFGSGTQLSVL.

This chain connects TRBV29-1 to TRBJ2-1, with TRBD2 as a possible D gene (6 bases). Per the germline V gene, CDR1 is SQVTM and CDR2 is ANQGSEA. The CDR3 is 12 residues long. V was shortened by 7 bases and J by 9 bases, with 16 bases between the two germline ends. This CDR3 is CSAGGAASEQFF. The DNA of the CDR3 is TGCAGCGCCGGCGGGGCAGCTTCTGAGCAGTTCTTC.

The V and J genes are TRBV29-1 and TRBJ2-7; TRBD1 might be the D (6 bases). Deletions cut 8 bases from V and 5 bases from J, with 10 bases between. Germline V gene lookup returns CDR1 SQVTM and CDR2 ANQGSEA. The CDR3 has 10 residues. CDR3 loop: CSHRDNEQYF. The CDR3 DNA reads as TGCAGCCACCGGGACAACGAGCAGTACTTC.

The chain has TRBV7-2 and TRBJ2-5, with 8 bases identical to TRBD2. The CDR3 has 15 amino acids. V was pared by 1 base and J by 1 base, with 2 bases of the junction left unmatched. Germline CDR1 is SGHTA and CDR2 is FQGNSA. The CDR3 DNA is TGTGCCAGCAGCTTAGGACTAGCGCTCCAAGAGACCCAGTACTTC. Translating it yields CASSLGLALQETQYF.

The V gene is TRBV3-1 (or the pseudogene TRBV3-2), the J gene TRBJ1-1; D not certain. V was pared by 0 bases and J by 1 base, with 12 bases between. This CDR3 is built from 16 residues. In germline, CDR1 is LGHDT, CDR2 YNNKEL (reference sequence). The CDR3 DNA reads TGTGCCAGCAGCCAAGACGTCCTTCGGGGGAACACTGAAGCTTTCTTT. Its translation is CASSQDVLRGNTEAFF.

This chain links TRBV6-5 with TRBJ1-6, with D maybe TRBD1 (5 bases). Trimming removed 0 bases at V and 7 bases at J, with 13 bases between. Germline CDR1 is MNHEY and CDR2 is SVGAGI. The CDR3 length is 16 residues. The CDR3 region is CASSYSRNGGNSPLHF. The CDR3 coding sequence is TGTGCCAGCAGTTACTCGAGAAATGGGGGGAATTCACCCCTCCACTTT.

There are a few counts of this clone. The V gene is TRBV4-1, the J gene TRBJ2-1; 7 positions agree with TRBD2. There are 13 residues in the CDR3. Germline-derived CDR1 and CDR2 are MGHRA and YSYEKL. V lost 4 bases, J lost 12 bases, and 9 bases stayed unmatched. CDR3: CASSRDGGRVQFF. The CDR3 coding sequence is TGCGCCAGCAGCCGCGACGGAGGGAGGGTGCAGTTCTTC.

This chain links TRBV19 with TRBJ2-1; 12 positions agree with TRBD2. V trimming: 4 bases; J trimming: 1 base; junction bases outside the gene matches: 11. Looked up from germline, CDR1 is LNHDA and CDR2 is SQIVND (reference sequence). The CDR3 consists of 19 residues. The CDR3 bases are TGTGCCAGTAGTACGGGACTAGCGGGCCTAATCTCTTCCTACAATGAGCAGTTCTTC. Translated: CASSTGLAGLISSYNEQFF.

The J gene is TRBJ1-1, the V gene TRBV7-3; D is perhaps TRBD1 (5 bases). The V and J ends lost 1 base and 5 bases respectively, with 14 bases between them. This CDR3 contains 15 residues. Per the germline V gene, CDR1 is SGHTA and CDR2 is FQGTGA. The CDR3 nucleotides are TGTGCCAGCAGCTTAATATTGCAGGGAGGAACTGAAGCTTTCTTT. This gives the protein CASSLILQGGTEAFF. Using reference TRBV7-3 and TRBJ1-1 for the parts outside the CDR3, the full variable domain is GAGVSQTPSNKVTEKGKYVELRCDPISGHTALYWYRQSLGQGPEFLIYFQGTGAADDSGLPNDRFFAVRPEGSVSTLKIQRTERGDSAVYLCASSLILQGGTEAFFGQGTRLTVV.

This chain joins TRBV5-1 and TRBJ1-1, with 10 nucleotides matching TRBD1. The trim removed 2 bases at V and 1 base at J, leaving 5 bases unmatched. The germline gives CDR1 SGHRS, CDR2 YFSETQ. The CDR3 sequence is 16 residues long. The CDR3 region is CASSFDRGRANTEAFF. DNA of the CDR3: TGCGCCAGCAGCTTCGACAGGGGGCGGGCGAACACTGAAGCTTTCTTT.

The chain couples TRBV6-1 to TRBJ1-1, with a possible D match to TRBD1 (5 bases). Trimming shortened V by 2 bases and J by 5 bases, and 12 bases separated the two germline ends. The CDR3 has 14 amino acids. CDR1 and CDR2 (germline): MNHNS, SASEGT. For the CDR3, the DNA is TGTGCCAGCAGTGAATACAGGCTAGGGACTGAAGCTTTCTTT. Residues: CASSEYRLGTEAFF.

The chain joins TRBV19 to TRBJ2-3; possibly TRBD1 for D (6 bases). V lost 5 bases, J lost 1 base, and 13 bases lay in between. The CDR3 has 15 amino acids. Germline CDR1 and CDR2: LNHDA and SQIVND (reference sequence). The CDR3 coding sequence is TGTGCCAGTAGTTGGTCAGGGGTCGGCACAGATACGCAGTATTTT. The encoded protein is CASSWSGVGTDTQYF.